This is a list of T cell receptor beta chains from one sample in a study of regulatory T cells in long-lasting Graves disease. MiXCR, run by TCRdb on the multiplex PCR reads, gives a single entry per CDR3 protein. Among 400,000 to 550,000 distinct CDR3 sequences listed, about 15% were seen once. These records were also assigned to another study, of T cells in Graves' hyperthyroidism and ophthalmopathy.

The specimen was peripheral blood mononuclear cells (PBMCs), collected at new diagnosis, from a patient treated with antithyroid drugs. These receptor sequences come from a woman between 18 and 29 years old with Graves disease. CDR3s include the opening cysteine and the closing phenylalanine or tryptophan. Each record gives: CDR3 protein, CDR3 DNA, clone size, V gene, D gene, J gene. A D gene is named only where the DNA matches it firmly. Rows give clone size only sometimes, using once, few, many, or a class for an expanded clone.

CDR3aa: CAWSQGPNEKLFF
CDR3nt: TGTGCCTGGAGCCAGGGACCTAATGAAAAACTGTTTTTT
abundance: -
v_gene: TRBV30
d_gene: -
j_gene: TRBJ1-4

CDR3aa: CASSQESWLEQYF
CDR3nt: TGTGCCAGCAGCCAAGAAAGTTGGCTTGAGCAGTACTTC
abundance: few
v_gene: TRBV14
d_gene: -
j_gene: TRBJ2-7

CDR3aa: CASSQSGQRRSGNTIYF
CDR3nt: TGTGCCAGCAGCCAATCCGGACAGCGCCGCTCTGGAAACACCATATATTTT
abundance: -
v_gene: TRBV3-1
d_gene: -
j_gene: TRBJ1-3

CDR3aa: CSVGRQPGQGSTDTQYF
CDR3nt: TGCAGCGTGGGACGGCAGCCGGGACAGGGCAGCACAGATACGCAGTATTTT
abundance: many
v_gene: TRBV29-1
d_gene: TRBD1
j_gene: TRBJ2-3

CDR3aa: CASSLSLAGGDTQYF
CDR3nt: TGTGCCAGCAGTTTAAGTCTAGCGGGGGGGGATACGCAGTATTTT
abundance: many
v_gene: TRBV28
d_gene: TRBD2
j_gene: TRBJ2-3

CDR3aa: CASSLAETRFYEQYF
CDR3nt: TGTGCCAGCAGCTTAGCGGAGACCAGGTTTTACGAGCAGTACTTC
abundance: many
v_gene: TRBV7-8
d_gene: -
j_gene: TRBJ2-7

CDR3aa: CASSVSQGRGAAFF
CDR3nt: TGTGCCAGCAGCGTAAGTCAGGGGAGAGGCGCAGCTTTCTTT
abundance: many
v_gene: TRBV9
d_gene: -
j_gene: TRBJ1-1

CDR3aa: CASSSPWEQFF
CDR3nt: TGTGCCAGCTCCAGTCCTTGGGAGCAGTTCTTC
abundance: many
v_gene: TRBV28
d_gene: -
j_gene: TRBJ2-1

CDR3aa: CASSKTETQYF
CDR3nt: TGTGCCAGCAGCAAGACGGAGACCCAGTACTTC
abundance: few
v_gene: TRBV7-9
d_gene: -
j_gene: TRBJ2-5

CDR3aa: CASSGQGAWGSYNEQFF
CDR3nt: TGTGCCAGCAGTGGACAGGGGGCTTGGGGCTCCTACAATGAGCAGTTCTTC
abundance: -
v_gene: TRBV27
d_gene: TRBD1
j_gene: TRBJ2-1

CDR3aa: CASSLYQTGALYEQYF
CDR3nt: TGTGCCAGCAGTTTATACCAGACAGGGGCCCTCTACGAGCAGTACTTC
abundance: few
v_gene: TRBV27
d_gene: TRBD1
j_gene: TRBJ2-7

CDR3aa: CATSKQGATEAFF
CDR3nt: TGTGCCACCAGCAAACAGGGGGCGACTGAAGCTTTCTTT
abundance: -
v_gene: TRBV24-1
d_gene: TRBD1
j_gene: TRBJ1-1

CDR3aa: CASSLSGLAGARADTQYF
CDR3nt: TGTGCCAGCAGTTTAAGTGGACTAGCGGGAGCCCGTGCAGATACGCAGTATTTT
abundance: many
v_gene: TRBV27
d_gene: TRBD2
j_gene: TRBJ2-3

CDR3aa: CASSLEEPQPQHF
CDR3nt: TGTGCCAGCAGTTTAGAGGAGCCTCAGCCCCAGCATTTT
abundance: few
v_gene: TRBV28
d_gene: -
j_gene: TRBJ1-5

CDR3aa: CASSQNWGLAGAYEQYF
CDR3nt: TGTGCCAGCAGCCAAAACTGGGGACTAGCGGGAGCCTACGAGCAGTACTTC
abundance: -
v_gene: TRBV14
d_gene: TRBD2
j_gene: TRBJ2-7

CDR3aa: CASSQWVGQPQHF
CDR3nt: TGTGCCAGCAGCCAATGGGTAGGCCAGCCCCAGCATTTT
abundance: few
v_gene: TRBV3-1
d_gene: -
j_gene: TRBJ1-5

CDR3aa: CASSSSGEQETQYF
CDR3nt: TGTGCCAGCAGCTCTAGCGGGGAACAAGAGACCCAGTACTTC
abundance: many
v_gene: TRBV7-2
d_gene: TRBD2
j_gene: TRBJ2-5

CDR3aa: CSATRSSGRGWNEQFF
CDR3nt: TGCAGTGCTACCCGTTCTAGCGGGAGAGGTTGGAATGAGCAGTTCTTC
abundance: many
v_gene: TRBV20-1
d_gene: TRBD2
j_gene: TRBJ2-1

CDR3aa: CASSVGGGPGLAQYF
CDR3nt: TGTGCCAGCAGCGTAGGAGGCGGACCCGGCTTAGCCCAGTACTTC
abundance: many
v_gene: TRBV9
d_gene: -
j_gene: TRBJ2-5

CDR3aa: CASSSAQGSGVNTEAFF
CDR3nt: TGTGCCAGCTCCTCAGCACAGGGTTCCGGGGTGAACACTGAAGCTTTCTTT
abundance: many
v_gene: TRBV18
d_gene: -
j_gene: TRBJ1-1

CDR3aa: CSVPSGAETQYF
CDR3nt: TGCAGCGTCCCATCAGGAGCAGAGACCCAGTACTTC
abundance: once
v_gene: TRBV29-1
d_gene: -
j_gene: TRBJ2-5